This TCR beta chain was recovered during a study of blood T cell repertoires in COVID-19. The assay was immunoSEQ multiplex PCR, and TCRdb's table has in-frame clones only and misses some. The repertoire consists of around 59,000 clones, with roughly 80% occurring once and the leading ten covering roughly 18%. V lost 5 bases, J lost 4 bases, and 5 bases stayed unmatched. Germline V CDR1 and CDR2: MNHEY, SMNVEV (reference sequence). The CDR3 is made up of 14 amino acids. Sequencing was done on a sample of peripheral blood. This clonotype was sampled from a woman in her forties or fifties with active or convalescent COVID-19. The chain couples TRBV27 to TRBJ1-2; TRBD1 matches 9 bases. For the CDR3, the DNA is TGTGCCAGCAGTGCCACAGGGGGCTCCTATGGCTACACCTTC. Amino acids: CASSATGGSYGYTF.